This is a list of T cell receptor beta chains from one sample in a study of blood T cell repertoires in COVID-19. The data were produced by immunoSEQ multiplex PCR, yet TCRdb's version contains in-frame clones alone and is incomplete. The sample lists roughly 160,000 clones, approximately 90% occurring once. Sequenced material: peripheral blood. The receptors originated from a man aged 45-65 years who had recovered from COVID-19. Each CDR3 is given with its conserved first and last residue. A D gene is named only where the DNA matches it firmly. Clone size is shown for a subset of rows, as once, few, many or a class of expanded clone.

>-|TRBD1|16|TRBV27|TRBJ1-5
TGTGCCAGCAGTCCGACCGACAGGGGGAAAAATCAGCCCCAGCATTTT
CASSPTDRGKNQPQHF
>-|TRBD1|15|TRBV5-4|TRBJ2-7
TGTGCCAGCAGCTTAAGGGGACAGAGCTACTACGAGCAGTACTTC
CASSLRGQSYYEQYF
>-|-|14|TRBV18|TRBJ1-1
TGTGCCAGCTCAGGGAGACAAATGAACACTGAAGCTTTCTTT
CASSGRQMNTEAFF
>-|TRBD2|16|TRBV6-5|TRBJ2-3
TGTGCCAGCAGTTACTCAGGGCAGGCCGGGGGGTTTGGGCAGTATTTT
CASSYSGQAGGFGQYF
>-|-|17|TRBV2|TRBJ2-3
TGTGCCAGCAGTGCTAAGACAGCCTCTATTAGCACAGATACGCAGTATTTT
CASSAKTASISTDTQYF
>once|TRBD1|17|TRBV12-5|TRBJ2-1
TGTGCTAGTGGTTTGGTACCGCGACAGGGGAGCGACAATGAGCAGTTCTTC
CASGLVPRQGSDNEQFF
>-|-|15|TRBV5-4|TRBJ2-7
TGTGCCAGCAGCAGCCCGGGACTTTCCGCCTACGAGCAGTACTTC
CASSSPGLSAYEQYF
>-|TRBD1|16|TRBV3-1/TRBV3-2|TRBJ1-6
TGTGCCAGCAGCCAGAACAGGGGGGCCTATAATTCACCCCTCCACTTT
CASSQNRGAYNSPLHF
>-|TRBD2|15|TRBV2|TRBJ2-5
TGTGCCAGCAGCCTCATAGCGGGAGGGACAGAGACCCAGTACTTC
CASSLIAGGTETQYF
>-|TRBD1|12|TRBV28|TRBJ2-1
TGTGCCAGCAGTTCACAGGGGGCCAGGCAGTTCTTC
CASSSQGARQFF
>-|-|12|TRBV5-6|TRBJ1-6
TGTGCCAGCAGCCCAGGGGTTTCACCCCTCCACTTT
CASSPGVSPLHF
>-|TRBD1|14|TRBV18|TRBJ1-5
TGTGCCAGCTCACCAAGGGACAGAGTTCAGCCCCAGCATTTT
CASSPRDRVQPQHF
>-|TRBD2|16|TRBV27|TRBJ2-7
TGTGCCAGCAGTCCTGGTGATGGGACTAGCGGGTACGAGCAGTACTTC
CASSPGDGTSGYEQYF
>-|TRBD2|16|TRBV7-2|TRBJ2-1
TGTGCCAGCAGCGAAGGGTTGGCGGGAGGAGGTAATGAGCAGTTCTTC
CASSEGLAGGGNEQFF
>-|-|15|TRBV5-1|TRBJ2-2
TGCGCCAGCAGCTTAATGTCAACGAACACCGGGGAGCTGTTTTTT
CASSLMSTNTGELFF
>-|TRBD1|15|TRBV3-1/TRBV3-2|TRBJ1-2
TGTGCCAGCAGCCCGAGGGGGCGTAATGACTATGGCTACACCTTC
CASSPRGRNDYGYTF
>-|TRBD1|14|TRBV2|TRBJ2-5
TGTGCCAGCAGTGGGGACAGACCTGGAGAGACCCAGTACTTC
CASSGDRPGETQYF
>-|-|12|TRBV10-3|TRBJ1-3
TGTGCCATCAGTGAGATACTTGACACCATATATTTT
CAISEILDTIYF
>-|TRBD1|13|TRBV7-2|TRBJ1-2
TGTGCCAGCAGGGACAGGGGGTATTATGGCTACACCTTC
CASRDRGYYGYTF
>-|-|15|TRBV7-2|TRBJ2-5
TGTGCCAGCGCGTTAGCTTCGCGGGGCCAAGAGACCCAGTACTTC
CASALASRGQETQYF
>-|TRBD2|16|TRBV5-1|TRBJ2-5
TGCGCCAGCAGCTCCGGACTAGCGGGGGCCCAAGAGACCCAGTACTTC
CASSSGLAGAQETQYF
>-|-|12|TRBV29-1|TRBJ2-5
TGCAGCGCTTGGGCAGGGCGGGAGACCCAGTACTTC
CSAWAGRETQYF
>-|TRBD1|14|TRBV18|TRBJ2-7
TGTGCCAGCTCACCGGGACAGGTGTACTACGAGCAGTACTTC
CASSPGQVYYEQYF
>once|-|13|TRBV12-3/TRBV12-4|TRBJ2-5
TGTGCCAGCAGCCGACAGCTGCAAGAGACCCAGTACTTC
CASSRQLQETQYF
>-|TRBD2|15|TRBV3-1/TRBV3-2|TRBJ2-1
TGTGCCAGCAGCCCCTTCGGTAGCGGGAGGGAGGAGCAGTTCTTC
CASSPFGSGREEQFF
>-|-|14|TRBV7-9|TRBJ2-7
TGTGCCAGCAGCTTTTCAGGGGTGGCCTACGAGCAGTACTTC
CASSFSGVAYEQYF
>-|TRBD2|17|TRBV5-1|TRBJ2-3
TGCGCCAGCAGCTTGGGACTAGCGGGCGCTCGCACAGATACGCAGTATTTT
CASSLGLAGARTDTQYF
>-|TRBD1|15|TRBV24-1|TRBJ2-1
TGTGCCACCAGTGATAGGAATGACAGGGTTCATGAGCAGTTCTTC
CATSDRNDRVHEQFF
>-|TRBD1|17|TRBV5-7|TRBJ1-2
TGTGCCAGCAGCTTGCGGCGGCTGGGACAGGGACACTATGGCTACACCTTC
CASSLRRLGQGHYGYTF
>-|-|17|TRBV7-2|TRBJ1-6
TGTGCCAGCAGCTTAGTGGGGCTAGGCTCCTATAATTCACCCCTCCACTTT
CASSLVGLGSYNSPLHF
>-|-|15|TRBV9|TRBJ2-1
TGTGCCAGCAGCGTAGGGGGGGTCCGAGCGGATGAGCAGTTCTTC
CASSVGGVRADEQFF
>-|-|19|TRBV21-1|TRBJ1-1
TGTGCCAGCAGCAACTGGGGCCTTGGACAGGGTAGGAGGAACACTGAAGCTTTCTTT
CASSNWGLGQGRRNTEAFF
>once|TRBD1|17|TRBV6-1|TRBJ1-2
TGTGCCAGCAGTGAAGGGGGGGACAGGGTGAAAATCTATGGCTACACCTTC
CASSEGGDRVKIYGYTF
>-|-|13|TRBV6-1|TRBJ2-1
TGTGCCAGCAGTGAATTGAGGGCAGGTGAGCAGTTCTTC
CASSELRAGEQFF
>-|-|14|TRBV21-1|TRBJ1-4
TGTGCCAGGATCCACGGGACAGGGTGTGAAAAACTGTTTTTT
CARIHGTGCEKLFF
>once|TRBD2|16|TRBV7-9|TRBJ2-1
TGTGCCAGCAGCCGGGGGACTAGCGGGAGCCAGACTGAGCAGTTCTTC
CASSRGTSGSQTEQFF
>-|TRBD2|15|TRBV10-3|TRBJ2-5
TGTGCCATCAGGAGTACCGGGACTAGGGAAGAGACCCAGTACTTC
CAIRSTGTREETQYF
>-|TRBD1|14|TRBV7-3|TRBJ1-2
TGTGCCAGCAGCCCCACCCCAGGGGGCAATGGCTACACCTTC
CASSPTPGGNGYTF
>-|TRBD2|16|TRBV7-9|TRBJ2-7
TGTGCCACCCCCGGACTAGCGGGGCCTGACTCCTACGAGCAGTACTTC
CATPGLAGPDSYEQYF
>-|-|15|TRBV6-5|TRBJ1-4
TGTGCCAGCAGTTACTCTACCAGGGTGGAGGAAAAACTGTTTTTT
CASSYSTRVEEKLFF
>-|-|11|TRBV5-1|TRBJ2-1
TGCGCCAGCAGCTTGTCAAATGAGCAGTTCTTC
CASSLSNEQFF
>once|TRBD2|16|TRBV9|TRBJ2-1
TGTGCCAGCAGCCCAGCGGGGGGCGTAAGCTACAATGAGCAGTTCTTC
CASSPAGGVSYNEQFF
>-|TRBD1|15|TRBV11-2|TRBJ1-2
TGTGCCAGCAGCTTAGCCCCGGGACAGACCTATGGCTACACCTTC
CASSLAPGQTYGYTF
>-|TRBD1|14|TRBV7-2|TRBJ2-7
TGTGCCAGCAGCCTCGACAGGGATCTCTACGAGCAGTACTTC
CASSLDRDLYEQYF
>-|TRBD1|16|TRBV5-8|TRBJ2-1
TGTGCCAGCAGAACTAGACAGGGAAACTCCTACAATGAGCAGTTCTTC
CASRTRQGNSYNEQFF
>-|-|11|TRBV6-2/TRBV6-3|TRBJ2-7
TGTGCCAGCAGTCCAAAGAGGGAGCAGTACTTC
CASSPKREQYF